This T cell receptor beta chain stems from a study of radiotherapy plus CTLA-4 blockade in lung cancer (dated by TCRdb to the late 2010s). Broadly, across the study: Among the enrolled patients, approximately 17% had an objective response, and about 29% reached disease control.

Focal radiation therapy combined with CTLA-4 blockade (ipilimumab) was tested in patients with chemo-refractory metastatic non-small-cell lung cancer. Worth noting for this clone: No cognate antigen has been identified for it. No base quality values were provided; no much bigger clone lies one nucleotide off.

In the germline V gene, CDR1 corresponds to SGHTA and CDR2 to FQGNSA. V is clipped by 1 base and J by 3 bases, and the sequence between their germline boundaries is 6 bases long. Spanning cysteine to phenylalanine, the CDR3 consists of 13 amino acids. Kept here is only the CDR3 DNA, which spans 39 bases and is read in frame from base 1. The receptor library was made with the immunoSEQ multiplex PCR assay. The source is immuneACCESS, and TCRdb retained only in-frame sequences with V and J called. Part of the clones is not carried over; for the studies checked, unresolved V genes explain less than half of this, and the remainder is unexplained. In all, the sample holds 85,000 to 100,000 clones, and 72% of those were seen once. More than 13% of the sample is in the top ten clones. Overall study outcomes, separate from this receptor: After treatment with radiotherapy and ipilimumab, TCR clones that originated in tumors expanded in peripheral blood. The strongest predictors of response were reported to be early dynamic shifts in blood T cell clones along with a rise in serum interferon-beta following radiation.

The chain uses TRBV7-2 and TRBJ1-2, with the D gene not confidently named. The sequenced sample was peripheral blood, obtained from a patient treated with radiotherapy plus ipilimumab. This clonotype was obtained from a human donor with non-small cell lung cancer that progressed on radiotherapy plus ipilimumab. CDR3 loop: CASSLDRYYGYTF. In nucleotide form, the sequence is TGTGCCAGCAGCTTAGACCGGTACTATGGCTACACCTTC.